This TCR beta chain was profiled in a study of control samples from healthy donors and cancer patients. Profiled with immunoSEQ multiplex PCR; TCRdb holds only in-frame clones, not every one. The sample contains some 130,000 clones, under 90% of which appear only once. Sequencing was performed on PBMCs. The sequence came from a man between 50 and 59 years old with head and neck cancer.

CDR3 sequence: CASSPGQGVGVNSPLHF. The CDR3 DNA follows: TGTGCCAGCAGTCCAGGACAGGGGGTAGGTGTAAATTCACCCCTCCACTTT. The J gene is TRBJ1-6, the V gene TRBV27; 10 nucleotides match TRBD1. The CDR3 consists of 17 residues. CDR1 MNHEY and CDR2 SMNVEV come from the germline V gene (reference sequence). The V segment lost 5 bases and the J segment 7 bases; nucleotides outside the gene matches: 11.